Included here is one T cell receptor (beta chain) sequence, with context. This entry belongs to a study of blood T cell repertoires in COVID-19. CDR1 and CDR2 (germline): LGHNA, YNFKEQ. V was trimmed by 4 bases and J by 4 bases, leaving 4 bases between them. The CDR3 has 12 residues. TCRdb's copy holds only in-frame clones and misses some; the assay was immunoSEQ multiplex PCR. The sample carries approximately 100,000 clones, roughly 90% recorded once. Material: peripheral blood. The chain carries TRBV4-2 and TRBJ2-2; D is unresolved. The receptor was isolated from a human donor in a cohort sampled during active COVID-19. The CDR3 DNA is TGTGCCAGCAGCCTAATCACCGGGGAGCTGTTTTTT. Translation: CASSLITGELFF.